Sequencing of this TCR beta chain was carried out in a study of neurological immune-mediated disorders. TCRdb reanalysed the 5' RACE reads using MiXCR and keeps one entry per CDR3 protein. The sample has around 38,000 distinct CDR3 sequences, 14% seen once; the top ten hold approximately 3.6%. This clonotype was detected ten times or more. V lost 0 bases and J lost 6; bases outside the gene matches: 7. The length of the CDR3 is 15 residues. Germline CDR1 and CDR2: SGHRS and YFSETQ. This TCR was sampled from an older woman with HTLV-1-associated myelopathy (HAM/TSP). This chain connects TRBV5-1 to TRBJ2-3; 7 nucleotides agree with TRBD2. Sequenced input: CD4+ T cells from blood. The DNA for the CDR3 is TGCGCCAGCAGCTTGGCCGGGACTACGGTTGATACGCAGTATTTT. The encoded protein is CASSLAGTTVDTQYF.